Below are 3 T cell receptor beta chains sequenced from a single sample in a study of blood T cell repertoires in COVID-19. Generated by immunoSEQ multiplex PCR, the TCRdb table keeps only in-frame clones and is missing some. The table has around 170,000 clones, around 67% seen once. What was sequenced was peripheral blood. These receptors came from a woman older than 75 with acute or convalescent COVID-19.

The chain has TRBV28 and TRBJ1-5; weak D call: TRBD1 (6 bases). CDR1 and CDR2 (germline): MDHEN, SYDVKM. The CDR3 consists of 19 residues. The ends were cut back, 6 bases at V and 0 bases at J, with 24 bases in the middle. CDR3 in amino acids: CASSQMRDNSKYSNQPQHF. Here the CDR3 DNA reads TGTGCCAGCAGCCAGATGAGGGACAACTCAAAATATAGCAATCAGCCCCAGCATTTT.

The chain is built from TRBV3-1 (or the pseudogene TRBV3-2) and TRBJ2-5; maybe TRBD1 (6 bases). The germline CDR1 and CDR2 sequences are LGHDT and YNNKEL (reference sequence). Trimming cost V 1 base and J 5 bases, with 14 bases left between them. This CDR3 comprises 15 residues. The chain's CDR3 is CASSQAGEFSETQYF. In nucleotides, the CDR3 is TGTGCCAGCAGCCAAGCAGGGGAGTTTTCGGAGACCCAGTACTTC.

This rearrangement joins TRBV6-2 or TRBV6-3 to TRBJ1-1, with D possibly TRBD1 on 6 matching bases. From germline, CDR1 is MNHEY and CDR2 SVGEGT. Trimming pared 0 bases from V and 4 bases from J, leaving 9 bases between. This CDR3 is 14 amino acids long. The chain's CDR3 is CASSYSGGRTEAFF. In nucleotides, the CDR3 is TGTGCCAGCAGTTACTCGGGGGGGCGCACTGAAGCTTTCTTT.